These T cell receptor beta chains were read from a single sample in a study of blood T cell repertoires in COVID-19. The protocol was immunoSEQ multiplex PCR, while the TCRdb copy is restricted to in-frame clones and leaves out a portion. The sample records more than 200,000 clones, roughly 86% being singletons. Input material: PBMCs or T cells enriched from blood (not recorded which). The source is a woman aged 25 to 39 with acute COVID-19. Both conserved end residues are part of each CDR3. D genes are given only for firm matches. Clone size is given for some rows only: seen once, a few or many times, or a class if the clone is expanded.

v_call	clone_size	j_call	d_call	cdr3_aa	cdr3_nt
TRBV7-6	NA	TRBJ1-2	TRBD1	CASSPNRTGGEGYTF	TGTGCCAGCAGCCCGAACCGTACAGGGGGAGAGGGCTACACCTTC
TRBV6-5	NA	TRBJ2-2	NA	CASRRDRYTGELFF	TGTGCCAGCAGGCGGGACAGATACACCGGGGAGCTGTTTTTT
TRBV6-5	NA	TRBJ1-6	NA	CASSYSSGTGDRALHF	TGTGCCAGCAGTTACTCATCCGGGACTGGCGACCGGGCCCTCCACTTT
TRBV28	NA	TRBJ1-2	NA	CASIQHGTNYGYTF	TGTGCCAGCATCCAGCACGGGACAAACTATGGCTACACCTTC
TRBV5-6	NA	TRBJ1-1	TRBD1	CASRQGPNTEAFF	TGTGCCAGCCGACAGGGTCCGAACACTGAAGCTTTCTTT
TRBV7-3	once	TRBJ2-1	NA	CASSLGGTYNEQFF	TGTGCCAGCAGCTTAGGAGGTACCTACAATGAGCAGTTCTTC
TRBV7-9	NA	TRBJ1-4	NA	CASSLGDRTNEKLFF	TGTGCCAGCAGCTTAGGTGACAGGACGAATGAAAAACTGTTTTTT
TRBV15	NA	TRBJ2-7	NA	CATSRSPDSYEQYF	TGTGCCACCAGCAGATCTCCTGACAGCTACGAGCAGTACTTC
TRBV6-5	NA	TRBJ1-3	NA	CASRPTLLSGNTIYF	TGTGCCAGCAGGCCAACATTGCTCTCTGGAAACACCATATATTTT
TRBV7-2	NA	TRBJ1-5	TRBD1	CASSYGTGGNQPQHF	TGTGCCAGCAGCTACGGGACAGGGGGCAATCAGCCCCAGCATTTT
TRBV12-3/TRBV12-4	NA	TRBJ1-1	NA	CASSFQKNTEAFF	TGTGCCAGCAGTTTCCAGAAGAACACTGAAGCTTTCTTT
TRBV9	NA	TRBJ1-5	NA	CASSPQGGQPQHF	TGTGCCAGCAGCCCGCAGGGAGGACAGCCCCAGCATTTT
TRBV5-5	NA	TRBJ2-5	TRBD1	CASSIPGQAFQETQYF	TGTGCCAGCAGCATTCCCGGACAGGCCTTCCAAGAGACCCAGTACTTC
TRBV28	NA	TRBJ1-2	NA	CASSLGSNYGYTF	TGTGCCAGCAGTTTAGGCAGTAACTATGGCTACACCTTC
TRBV3-1/TRBV3-2	NA	TRBJ1-5	NA	CASSQDPHRVPGQPQHF	TGTGCCAGCAGCCAAGATCCCCACAGGGTCCCGGGACAGCCCCAGCATTTT
TRBV5-6	NA	TRBJ1-2	NA	CASSLAGGARYGYTF	TGTGCCAGCAGCTTGGCGGGGGGCGCCAGATATGGCTACACCTTC
TRBV19	NA	TRBJ1-1	TRBD1	CASSTPNRGTEAFF	TGTGCCAGTAGTACCCCCAACAGGGGCACTGAAGCTTTCTTT
TRBV9	NA	TRBJ2-1	TRBD2	CASSPGTSGGLGQFF	TGTGCCAGCAGCCCCGGGACTAGCGGGGGACTGGGGCAGTTCTTC